These 19 T cell receptor beta chains were all obtained from the same sample, sequenced in a study of T cell responses to AZD1222 COVID-19 vaccine. TCRdb's copy holds only in-frame clones and misses some; the assay was immunoSEQ multiplex PCR. The top ten hold approximately 5% of the sample, which has approximately 110,000 clones, approximately 89% seen once. The input for sequencing was peripheral blood, taken on day 0 of AZD1222 vaccination. These receptors originate from an adult in good health.

The rearrangement links TRBV6-5 to TRBJ1-1; D is possibly TRBD1 (5 bases). Trimming stripped 2 bases from V and 4 bases from J, with 14 bases between. CDR1 is MNHEY, CDR2 SVGAGI, per germline. The CDR3 spans 15 residues. The CDR3 nucleotides read TGTGCCAGCAGTTACGGACCTGGGGGGAGCACTGAAGCTTTCTTT. This codes for CASSYGPGGSTEAFF.

This rearrangement joins TRBV5-5 to TRBJ1-2, with a tentative D call TRBD1 (6 bases). Per the germline V gene, CDR1 is SGHKS and CDR2 is YYEKEE (reference sequence). The CDR3 is 16 amino acids. V gave up 2 bases and J gave up 8 bases, with 22 bases separating them. The CDR3 loop reads CASSFDMTGIGYGYTF. As DNA, the CDR3 is TGTGCCAGCAGCTTTGACATGACAGGTATCGGGTACGGCTACACCTTC.

The chain is built from TRBV28 and TRBJ1-1, with D possibly being TRBD1 (5 bases). The V and J ends lost 5 bases and 9 bases respectively, with 13 bases between them. CDR1 and CDR2 from the germline V gene are MDHEN and SYDVKM. The CDR3 is 12 amino acids. CDR3 sequence (DNA): TGTGCCAGCAGTCTACCAGGGATCCAAGCTTTCTTT. Protein product: CASSLPGIQAFF.

This clone occurred a few times. This sequence joins TRBV6-4 and TRBJ2-3; 8 positions agree with TRBD2. Germline V gene data show CDR1 as MRHNA and CDR2 as SNTAGT. This CDR3 is 15 amino acids long. V shed 5 bases and J 4 bases; nucleotides not matched to a gene: 8. This chain's CDR3 is CASSSSGGGADTQYF. The CDR3 DNA is TGTGCCAGCAGTTCGAGCGGGGGAGGCGCAGATACGCAGTATTTT.

The chain links TRBV7-2 to TRBJ1-5; 10 bases map to TRBD1. Germline trimming cut 5 bases from V and 3 bases from J; bases unmatched to any gene: 4. Germline V gives CDR1 SGHTA, CDR2 FQGNSA. This CDR3 is built from 15 residues. The CDR3 loop reads CASSEGQGINQPQHF. The CDR3 coding sequence is TGTGCCAGCAGCGAGGGACAGGGGATCAATCAGCCCCAGCATTTT.

V is TRBV2 and J is TRBJ1-4; tentatively, D is TRBD1 (6 bases). V was clipped by 6 bases and J by 13 bases, with 12 bases between them. The CDR3 is 11 residues long. CDR1 is SNHLY, CDR2 FYNNEI, per germline. The DNA for the CDR3 is TGTGCCAGCAGGTTGGAGGGGGTACTGTTTTTT. Protein: CASRLEGVLFF.

This CDR3 is CASIATGGREQYF. The DNA of the CDR3 is TGTGCCAGTATCGCGACAGGGGGCCGTGAGCAGTACTTC. This chain uses TRBV19 with TRBJ2-7, with 10 bases identical to TRBD1. V trimming: 7 bases; J trimming: 7 bases; junction bases outside the gene matches: 7. Germline V gene lookup returns CDR1 LNHDA and CDR2 SQIVND (reference sequence). The CDR3 is 13 amino acids.

This clone was found a few times. CDR3 coding DNA: TGTGCCAGCAGCCAAGGAACGGGGTTGATCAATCACTTT. It codes for CASSQGTGLINHF. The chain carries TRBV3-1 (or the pseudogene TRBV3-2) and TRBJ1-6; D uncertain. The V gene lost 1 base and the J gene lost 19 bases, with 17 bases spanning the gap. The germline CDR1 and CDR2 sequences are LGHDT and YNNKEL (reference sequence). This CDR3 is built from 13 residues.

The chain is built from TRBV29-1 and TRBJ1-2; 9 bases line up with TRBD1. Germline CDR1 and CDR2: SQVTM and ANQGSEA. The J segment lost 1 base and the V segment lost 3 bases, leaving 3 bases of the junction unmatched. This CDR3 is built from 14 residues. Here the CDR3 DNA reads TGCAGCGTTGAGACAGGGGGGAGTAACTATGGCTACACCTTC. It yields the protein CSVETGGSNYGYTF.

The V call is TRBV10-2, the J call TRBJ2-7; D ambiguous. Germline CDR1 reads WSHSY; CDR2 reads SAAADI. Trimming removed 5 bases at V and 5 bases at J, with 13 bases between. The CDR3 covers 13 residues. The CDR3 protein is CASSQQQWNEQYF. Here the CDR3 DNA reads TGCGCCAGCAGTCAACAACAGTGGAACGAGCAGTACTTC.

The chain joins TRBV6-2 or TRBV6-3 to TRBJ2-1; no clear D. CDR1 and CDR2 from the germline V gene are MNHEY and SVGEGT. This CDR3 region has 15 residues. The V gene lost 2 bases and the J gene lost 4 bases, with 12 bases spanning the gap. The CDR3 loop is CASSYMGTIYNEQFF. The CDR3 DNA follows: TGTGCCAGCAGTTACATGGGAACAATTTACAATGAGCAGTTCTTC.

V gene TRBV4-1 combines with J gene TRBJ2-2, with 7 bases fitting TRBD1. Trimming at V came to 1 base and at J to 7 bases, leaving 6 bases not matched to a gene. Germline V gene lookup returns CDR1 MGHRA and CDR2 YSYEKL. This CDR3 comprises 15 residues. The DNA of the CDR3 is TGCGCCAGCAGCCAAGTCCAGGGGGTGGGCGGGGAGCTGTTTTTT. It translates to CASSQVQGVGGELFF.

V and J are TRBV19 and TRBJ1-1, with 9 bases fitting TRBD1. V lost 4 bases to trimming and J lost 3 bases; unmatched junction nucleotides: 3. This CDR3 comprises 14 residues. Germline V lookup: CDR1 LNHDA, CDR2 SQIVND (reference sequence). The chain's CDR3 is CASSRTGDDTEAFF. The CDR3 region has the DNA TGTGCCAGTAGTAGGACAGGGGATGACACTGAAGCTTTCTTT.

V is TRBV28 and J is TRBJ2-6; D remains unclear. Germline CDR1 and CDR2: MDHEN and SYDVKM. The CDR3 is 16 amino acids. V was clipped by 0 bases and J by 0 bases, with 6 bases between them. The DNA of the CDR3 is TGTGCCAGCAGTTTATGGAAAGTCTCTGGGGCCAACGTCCTGACTTTC. This sequence encodes CASSLWKVSGANVLTF.

The chain employs TRBV7-9 and TRBJ2-7; 11 nucleotides align to TRBD1. The length of the CDR3 is 14 residues. The trim removed 3 bases at V and 4 bases at J, leaving 2 bases unmatched. CDR1 and CDR2 from the germline V gene are SEHNR and FQNEAQ (reference sequence). CDR3 bases: TGTGCCAGCAGCTTGGACAGGGGGCTTTACGAGCAGTACTTC. It specifies CASSLDRGLYEQYF.

The chain combines TRBV27 with TRBJ2-7; TRBD1 matches at 10 bases. The CDR3 length is 14 residues. V lost 3 bases and J lost 4; bases outside the gene matches: 3. Per germline, CDR1 MNHEY and CDR2 SMNVEV (reference sequence). The CDR3 DNA reads TGTGCCAGCAGTTTGGGACAGGGGATATACGAGCAGTACTTC. It yields the protein CASSLGQGIYEQYF.

Judged by abundance, this clone is medium-sized (0.01 to 0.1%). The rearrangement joins TRBV7-2 to TRBJ1-5, with 8 bases matching TRBD1. Germline V gene data show CDR1 as SGHTA and CDR2 as FQGNSA. CDR3 length equals 15 residues. With 5 bases clipped from V and 7 bases from J, the junction kept 10 bases outside the gene matches. Written as DNA, the CDR3 is TGTGCCAGCAGCCCGACAGGGGCCCTAGGGCAGCCCCAGCATTTT. Translating gives CASSPTGALGQPQHF.

The V gene is TRBV5-4, the J gene TRBJ2-6; D call uncertain. V shed 0 bases and J shed 1 base, with 5 bases lying between them. Germline CDR1 and CDR2: SGHNT and YYREEE (reference sequence). This CDR3 region has 15 residues. The DNA for the CDR3 is TGTGCCAGCAGCTTGGTAAGGTCTGGGGCCAACGTCCTGACTTTC. The encoded protein is CASSLVRSGANVLTF.

V is TRBV4-3 and J is TRBJ1-2; 8 nucleotides align to TRBD1. V shed 1 base and J 2 bases; nucleotides not matched to a gene: 0. Germline CDR1 and CDR2: LGHNA and YSLEER. This CDR3 is built from 14 residues. The CDR3 nucleotides are TGCGCCAGCAGCCAAGGGACAGGGAACTATGGCTACACCTTC. Encoded protein: CASSQGTGNYGYTF.